The sequence of this TCR beta chain was determined in a study of T cells in Graves' hyperthyroidism and ophthalmopathy. As for this clonotype: The antigen is unknown.

Germline V gene sequence: CDR1 MNHEY, CDR2 SVGAGI. Trimming pared 7 bases from V and 7 bases from J, leaving 16 bases between. This CDR3 is 13 amino acids long. Exclusions: uncontrolled infection, other autoimmune disease, pregnancy, lactation. General study points: Researchers found most expanded thyroid clonotypes above 0.001 in blood as well.

RNA transcripts gave rise to amplified TCR beta CDR3 regions. An initial round of RT-PCR targeting the TCR CDR3 relied on the HTBI primer set. TCRdb fed the multiplex PCR reads into MiXCR, producing one record per CDR3 protein. The sample holds some 580,000 distinct CDR3 sequences, about 16% seen once. V gene TRBV6-5 combines with J gene TRBJ1-1; no firm D call. The receptor was derived from a woman aged 40 to 50 with Graves' ophthalmopathy. Source material: blood. The CDR3 DNA follows: TGTGCCAGCACCTACTCAAGGCAGGATGAAGCTTTCTTT. It translates to CASTYSRQDEAFF.